Following are 6 T cell receptor beta chains from one sample sequenced in a study of T cell responses to AZD1222 COVID-19 vaccine. Only in-frame clones appear in the TCRdb table, and some are missing; sequencing was by immunoSEQ multiplex PCR. Of about 140,000 clones in the sample, more than 80% are singletons; the top ten hold approximately 3%. Specimen: peripheral blood, collected on day 0 of AZD1222 vaccination. The source is an adult in good health.

V usage is TRBV7-3 and J usage is TRBJ2-5, with 8 bases that match TRBD2. Germline trimming cut 5 bases from V and 2 bases from J; bases unmatched to any gene: 7. CDR3 size: 15 residues. Germline V gene lookup returns CDR1 SGHTA and CDR2 FQGTGA. DNA for the CDR3: TGTGCCAGCAGCCCTCGGGGCGGGGGGCAAGAGACCCAGTACTTC. This codes for CASSPRGGGQETQYF. The full variable domain, its missing parts supplied by reference TRBV7-3 and TRBJ2-5, is GAGVSQTPSNKVTEKGKYVELRCDPISGHTALYWYRQSLGQGPEFLIYFQGTGAADDSGLPNDRFFAVRPEGSVSTLKIQRTERGDSAVYLCASSPRGGGQETQYFGPGTRLLVL.

The genes are TRBV4-2 and TRBJ1-5, with TRBD1 as a possible D gene (6 bases). CDR1 LGHNA and CDR2 YNFKEQ come from the germline V gene. The CDR3 runs 17 residues. V lost 3 bases, J lost 1 base, and 16 bases lay in between. The CDR3 DNA follows: TGTGCCAGCAGCCAGGGAGTGGGGGGGACAAGCAATCAGCCCCAGCATTTT. This gives the protein CASSQGVGGTSNQPQHF.

The rearrangement uses TRBV9 and TRBJ1-1; D gene uncertain. Trimming stripped 5 bases from V and 4 bases from J, with 12 bases between. In germline, CDR1 is SGDLS, CDR2 YYNGEE. There are 13 residues in the CDR3. CDR3 nucleotides: TGTGCCAGCAGTTACGACTTGGGCACTGAAGCTTTCTTT. Translated: CASSYDLGTEAFF.

As DNA, the CDR3 is TGCGCCAGCAGCCTCTCACTCGGGACAGGTGAAAAACTGTTTTTT. It yields the protein CASSLSLGTGEKLFF. The chain combines TRBV4-1 with TRBJ1-4, with 8 nucleotides matching TRBD1. There are 15 residues in the CDR3. From germline, CDR1 is MGHRA and CDR2 YSYEKL. The trim removed 4 bases at V and 7 bases at J, leaving 8 bases unmatched.

The count of this clone is one. The J gene is TRBJ1-5, the V gene TRBV12-3 or TRBV12-4, with D unresolved. The CDR3 totals 13 residues. V was cut by 8 bases and J by 2 bases, with 10 bases left in between. The CDR3 protein is CASGDGGNQPQHF. The CDR3 coding sequence is TGTGCCAGCGGCGACGGTGGCAATCAGCCCCAGCATTTT.

This clone came up a few times. The chain joins TRBV30 to TRBJ2-2; D perhaps matches TRBD2 (6 bases). The CDR3 spans 15 residues. V was clipped by 8 bases and J by 2 bases, with 18 bases between them. Germline V CDR1 and CDR2: GTSNPN, SVGIG (reference sequence). CDR3 sequence: CARGNQGLNTGELFF. The CDR3 coding sequence is TGTGCCCGAGGAAACCAGGGACTTAACACCGGGGAGCTGTTTTTT.